Presented here are 25 T cell receptor beta chains from one specimen sequenced in a study of T cells in narcolepsy. Sequencing used immunoSEQ multiplex PCR; TCRdb keeps in-frame clones, though not all of them. Of 32,000 or so clones in the sample, approximately 79% are singletons; the top ten hold 3% to 4.5%. The sequencing input was memory (CD45RA-) CD4+ T cells from blood. These receptors all come from a human donor in good health.

The gene calls are TRBV10-2 and TRBJ1-3; no definite D call. Per germline, CDR1 WSHSY and CDR2 SAAADI. Trimming shortened V by 6 bases and J by 0 bases, and 15 bases separated the two germline ends. This CDR3 is 16 amino acids long. The CDR3 nucleotides read TGCGCCAGCAGAGCCCTTACCCGAGACTCTGGAAACACCATATATTTT. Encoded protein: CASRALTRDSGNTIYF.

This sequence joins TRBV29-1 and TRBJ2-2; 8 positions match TRBD1. CDR3 length equals 14 residues. J gave up 6 bases and V 4 bases, and 7 bases lay outside the gene matches. Germline V gene lookup returns CDR1 SQVTM and CDR2 ANQGSEA. DNA for the CDR3: TGCAGCGTTGGATCCCTGACAGGGGCCGGGGAGCTGTTTTTT. Translating gives CSVGSLTGAGELFF.

The chain employs TRBV19 and TRBJ2-1; 8 nucleotides line up with TRBD1. The germline CDR1 and CDR2 sequences are LNHDA and SQIVND (reference sequence). This CDR3 is built from 16 residues. The trim removed 7 bases at V and 1 base at J, leaving 9 bases unmatched. CDR3 sequence: CASKAKRTGSYNEQFF. The CDR3, as DNA: TGTGCCAGTAAGGCGAAAAGGACAGGGTCCTACAATGAGCAGTTCTTC.

CDR3 sequence (DNA): TGTGCCATCAGTGATCCCGGGCGTCAGGATGAGCAGTTCTTC. Translating gives CAISDPGRQDEQFF. V is TRBV10-3 and J is TRBJ2-1; D gene uncertain. CDR3 length: 14 amino acids. The V and J ends lost 3 bases and 8 bases respectively, with 14 bases between them. The germline CDR1 and CDR2 sequences are ENHRY and SYGVKD.

The chain uses TRBV25-1 and TRBJ1-3, with D unclear. This CDR3 is built from 13 residues. V was clipped by 2 bases and J by 9 bases, with 11 bases between them. Per the germline V gene, CDR1 is MGHDK and CDR2 is SYGVNS. The CDR3 protein is CASSEPGGVTIYF. The CDR3 nucleotides read TGTGCCAGCAGTGAACCCGGCGGCGTCACCATATATTTT.

In its sample, this clone ranks as medium-sized. The J gene is TRBJ1-1, the V gene TRBV5-1; 9 bases are a match to TRBD1. Germline V gene sequence: CDR1 SGHRS, CDR2 YFSETQ. The CDR3 is made up of 15 amino acids. With V trimmed by 0 bases and J by 7 bases, 7 bases remained unmatched. DNA for the CDR3: TGCGCCAGCAGCTTGGAGCAGGGACAGGGAAATGAAGCTTTCTTT. The encoded protein is CASSLEQGQGNEAFF.

The chain links TRBV11-3 to TRBJ1-2; 12 bases match TRBD1. CDR1 is SGHNT, CDR2 YENEEA, per germline. The CDR3 consists of 17 residues. V lost 0 bases to trimming and J lost 8 bases; unmatched junction nucleotides: 10. CDR3 in amino acids: CASSLETGTGGAGGYTF. The CDR3 DNA reads TGTGCCAGCAGCTTAGAGACGGGGACAGGGGGCGCTGGAGGCTACACCTTC.

The chain recombines TRBV9 with TRBJ2-7; 9 bases map to TRBD1. This CDR3 has 15 amino acids. CDR1 SGDLS and CDR2 YYNGEE come from the germline V gene. V was clipped by 3 bases and J by 7 bases; unmatched bases: 11. The CDR3 is CASSASTGGGREQYF. CDR3 DNA sequence: TGTGCCAGCAGCGCCTCGACAGGGGGGGGCCGGGAGCAGTACTTC. Drawing the rest from reference TRBV9 and TRBJ2-7, the complete variable domain is DSGVTQTPKHLITATGQRVTLRCSPRSGDLSVYWYQQSLDQGLQFLIQYYNGEERAKGNILERFSAQQFPDLHSELNLSSLELGDSALYFCASSASTGGGREQYFGPGTRLTVT.

The chain uses TRBV28 and TRBJ1-5; 7 positions match TRBD1. The CDR3 is made up of 17 amino acids. V shed 6 bases, J shed 6 bases, and the junction held 17 bases outside the gene matches. CDR1 and CDR2 from the germline V gene are MDHEN and SYDVKM. The CDR3 region is CASRSRDTGALSQPQHF. DNA for the CDR3: TGTGCCAGCAGGTCCCGGGACACAGGGGCCCTTAGTCAGCCCCAGCATTTT.

This clone was observed a few times. V gene TRBV15 combines with J gene TRBJ2-1; D is unclear. V was shortened by 1 base and J by 0 bases, with 7 bases between the two germline ends. The CDR3 is 15 amino acids. The germline V gene has CDR1 LNHNV and CDR2 YYDKDF (reference sequence). In DNA, the CDR3 is TGTGCCACCAGCAGAGGTGGCTTCTCCTACAATGAGCAGTTCTTC. Amino acids: CATSRGGFSYNEQFF.

V usage is TRBV29-1 and J usage is TRBJ1-1; 8 nucleotides align to TRBD1. The CDR3 length is 17 residues. V was pared by 5 bases and J by 3 bases, with 17 bases of the junction left unmatched. Per the germline V gene, CDR1 is SQVTM and CDR2 is ANQGSEA. CDR3 sequence (DNA): TGCAGCGTTCGGGGTGGTGGCAGGGGGCAATTCCACACTGAAGCTTTCTTT. Its protein product is CSVRGGGRGQFHTEAFF.

This chain joins TRBV11-2 and TRBJ1-4, with TRBD1 as a possible D gene (5 bases). V gave up 7 bases and J gave up 7 bases, with 19 bases separating them. The CDR3 is made up of 15 amino acids. CDR1 is SGHAT and CDR2 is FQNNGV in the germline V gene. The CDR3 reads CASTAGGGFGEKLFF. The CDR3 DNA sequence: TGTGCCAGCACCGCCGGGGGGGGGTTTGGTGAAAAACTGTTTTTT.

Judged by abundance, this clone is medium-sized. CDR3 in DNA: TGCGCCAGCAGCGCAGAGAGACGTACCCAGGAAGGGGACATTCAGTACTTC. Encoded protein: CASSAERRTQEGDIQYF. V gene TRBV5-1 combines with J gene TRBJ2-4, with a tentative D call TRBD1 (5 bases). This CDR3 is 17 amino acids long. V lost 4 bases to trimming and J lost 8 bases, with 25 bases between them. Looked up from germline, CDR1 is SGHRS and CDR2 is YFSETQ.

The chain uses TRBV30 and TRBJ2-4; D tentatively fits TRBD1 or TRBD2 (5 bases each). Germline V gene data show CDR1 as GTSNPN and CDR2 as SVGIG (reference sequence). Trimming cost V 0 bases and J 0 bases, with 12 bases left between them. The CDR3 spans 16 residues. CDR3 in amino acids: CAWSVLGALAKNIQYF. In DNA, the CDR3 is TGTGCCTGGAGTGTACTCGGGGCGCTAGCCAAAAACATTCAGTACTTC.

The chain employs TRBV6-1 and TRBJ2-1, with D perhaps matching TRBD2 (5 bases). Per germline, CDR1 MNHNS and CDR2 SASEGT. The CDR3 loop spans 12 amino acids. V shed 10 bases and J shed 5 bases, with 12 bases lying between them. The CDR3 DNA follows: TGTGCCACCAGGACTGTAAACAATGAGCAGTTCTTC. This encodes CATRTVNNEQFF.

The chain uses TRBV2 and TRBJ2-5; D is ambiguous. Germline V lookup: CDR1 SNHLY, CDR2 FYNNEI. The CDR3 is 13 residues long. The ends were cut back, 4 bases at V and 2 bases at J, with 8 bases in the middle. The CDR3 loop is CASSVGQQETQYF. CDR3 nucleotide sequence: TGTGCCAGCAGTGTTGGTCAGCAAGAGACCCAGTACTTC.

This clone was counted once. The chain employs TRBV5-1 and TRBJ1-2; 7 nucleotides match TRBD1. The CDR3 sequence is 14 residues long. Losses at the gene ends were 0 bases for V and 2 bases for J; bases not matched to a gene: 1. CDR1 is SGHRS and CDR2 is YFSETQ in the germline V gene. CDR3 residues: CASSLEGQNYGYTF. The CDR3 nucleotides are TGCGCCAGCAGCTTGGAGGGACAGAACTATGGCTACACCTTC.

The rearrangement uses TRBV19 and TRBJ2-5, with TRBD1 identical over 8 bases. This CDR3 region has 13 residues. From germline, CDR1 is LNHDA and CDR2 SQIVND (reference sequence). J gave up 3 bases and V 6 bases, and 3 bases lay outside the gene matches. CDR3 residues: CASSPGGEETQYF. DNA for the CDR3: TGTGCCAGTAGCCCAGGGGGCGAAGAGACCCAGTACTTC. Full variable domain (missing parts from reference TRBV19 and TRBJ2-5): DGGITQSPKYLFRKEGQNVTLSCEQNLNHDAMYWYRQDPGQGLRLIYYSQIVNDFQKGDIAEGYSVSREKKESFPLTVTSAQKNPTAFYLCASSPGGEETQYFGPGTRLLVL.

This clone was observed once. The V gene is TRBV19, the J gene TRBJ1-2; D gene ambiguous. Germline CDR1 is LNHDA and CDR2 is SQIVND (reference sequence). This CDR3 spans 15 amino acids. Trimming shortened V by 5 bases and J by 8 bases, and 21 bases separated the two germline ends. This CDR3 reads CASSPSGTPYEGYTF. CDR3 nucleotide sequence: TGTGCCAGTAGTCCCTCGGGCACGCCTTATGAAGGCTACACCTTC.

This rearrangement joins TRBV7-8 to TRBJ1-1, with D unclear. Trimming cost V 2 bases and J 3 bases, with 19 bases left between them. This CDR3 is built from 17 residues. Germline V gives CDR1 SGHVS, CDR2 FQNEAQ. CDR3 sequence reads: CASSLSLLGNKYTEAFF. The CDR3 nucleotides are TGTGCCAGCAGCTTATCGTTGTTGGGGAATAAATACACTGAAGCTTTCTTT.

V and J are TRBV14 and TRBJ1-3; D call uncertain. The germline gives CDR1 SGHDN, CDR2 FVKESK. Between the trimmed V and J ends, which lost 5 bases and 4 bases, there was a span of 15 bases. CDR3 length equals 15 residues. The CDR3 region is CASSYYRGAGNTIYF. In DNA form, the CDR3 reads TGTGCCAGCAGCTATTACAGAGGCGCGGGAAACACCATATATTTT. The full variable domain, with the rest looked up from reference TRBV14 and TRBJ1-3, is EAGVTQFPSHSVIEKGQTVTLRCDPISGHDNLYWYRRVMGKEIKFLLHFVKESKQDESGMPNNRFLAERTGGTYSTLKVQPAELEDSGVYFCASSYYRGAGNTIYFGEGSWLTVV.

The chain carries TRBV5-1 and TRBJ2-7, with TRBD1 as a possible D gene (6 bases). Germline CDR1 is SGHRS and CDR2 is YFSETQ. Trimming left V 2 bases short and J 3 bases short, with 12 bases between. This CDR3 has 14 residues. The CDR3 reads CASSFNRADYEQYF. The CDR3 bases are TGCGCCAGCAGCTTCAACAGGGCAGACTACGAGCAGTACTTC.

The rearrangement joins TRBV9 to TRBJ1-1; TRBD1 is a possible D gene (5 bases). Germline assignment: CDR1 SGDLS and CDR2 YYNGEE. This CDR3 is 14 amino acids long. Trimming took off 0 bases at V and 4 bases at J, with 10 bases between the two ends. The CDR3 here is CASSVARVGTEAFF. The CDR3 DNA reads as TGTGCCAGCAGCGTAGCCAGGGTGGGCACTGAAGCTTTCTTT. The entire variable domain, with the rest obtained from reference TRBV9 and TRBJ1-1, is as follows: DSGVTQTPKHLITATGQRVTLRCSPRSGDLSVYWYQQSLDQGLQFLIQYYNGEERAKGNILERFSAQQFPDLHSELNLSSLELGDSALYFCASSVARVGTEAFFGQGTRLTVV.

The genes are TRBV27 and TRBJ1-2; tentatively, D is TRBD1 (5 bases). This CDR3 spans 15 amino acids. V dropped 5 bases and J dropped 2 bases, with 15 bases sitting between them. From germline, CDR1 is MNHEY and CDR2 SMNVEV (reference sequence). The DNA of the CDR3 is TGTGCCAGCAGTAACATCAGGGATCGGAACTATGGCTACACCTTC. Translating gives CASSNIRDRNYGYTF.

The chain's CDR3 is CASSYSRTSTYEQYF. CDR3 sequence (DNA): TGTGCCAGCAGTTACTCCCGGACTAGCACCTACGAGCAGTACTTC. V is TRBV6-5 and J is TRBJ2-7; 8 bases are shared with TRBD2. V was clipped by 0 bases and J by 2 bases; unmatched bases: 3. CDR3 length: 15 amino acids. Germline lookup yields CDR1 MNHEY and CDR2 SVGAGI.